This paragraph covers one T cell receptor (beta chain) sequence. Antigen specificity is unknown. This entry comes from a study of regulatory T cells in long-lasting Graves disease. Study-level information: Graves' disease counted as persistent after over 5 years of antithyroid drugs with positive TSH receptor antibodies. Study-level findings and limits: Compared with new cases, persistent Graves' patients showed reduced TCR diversity.

Indicated time point: persistent/refractory GD, antithyroid drugs over 5 years with positive TRAb. There was RNA extracted from PBMCs, and the TCR library was made from it. A volume of 9 to 9.5 milliliters of peripheral blood was collected in EDTA tubes. The authors built TCR beta libraries using iRepertoire HTBI primers and Arm-PCR of CDR3 regions. TCRdb analysed the multiplex PCR reads with MiXCR anew, one entry per CDR3 protein. The table records 600,000 to 800,000 distinct CDR3 sequences, approximately 31% of them present only once. Germline assignment: CDR1 SGHAT and CDR2 FQNNGV. Trimming removed 5 bases at V and 2 bases at J, with 12 bases between. This CDR3 comprises 15 residues.

The receptor's source is a female donor with Graves disease. The V gene is TRBV11-2, the J gene TRBJ2-2, with D possibly matching TRBD2 (6 bases). The specimen was peripheral blood mononuclear cells (PBMCs), collected when the disease was refractory, from a patient treated with antithyroid drugs. CDR3 DNA: TGTGCCAGCAGCGAGGGACTCACTAACACCGGGGAGCTGTTTTTT. This encodes CASSEGLTNTGELFF.